The 13 T cell receptor beta chains below were found in one sample sequenced in a study of blood T cell repertoires in COVID-19. Method: immunoSEQ multiplex PCR; TCRdb's copy keeps in-frame clones and lacks some. The top ten hold about 1.2% of the sample, which has 300,000 or so clones, around 90% seen once. The sample was peripheral blood. These receptors were collected from a man between 65 and 85 years old with acute or convalescent COVID-19.

This clone was counted only a few times. The J gene is TRBJ1-4, the V gene TRBV4-3; D gene ambiguous. Trimming cost V 1 base and J 8 bases, with 11 bases left between them. CDR1 and CDR2 (germline): LGHNA, YSLEER. The CDR3 is 14 amino acids. The CDR3 sequence: CASSQVTGREKLFF. In DNA, the CDR3 is TGCGCCAGCAGCCAAGTTACGGGTAGGGAAAAACTGTTTTTT.

The V call is TRBV6-1, the J call TRBJ2-1, with TRBD1 identical over 8 bases. Per the germline V gene, CDR1 is MNHNS and CDR2 is SASEGT. The CDR3 consists of 14 residues. The V and J ends lost 6 bases and 6 bases, in that order; junction bases with no gene match: 7. CDR3 DNA: TGTGCCAGCAGAGACAGGGGTAGGGGCAATGAGCAGTTCTTC. Residues: CASRDRGRGNEQFF.

J is TRBJ2-5 and V is TRBV29-1; perhaps TRBD1 as D (5 bases). The V gene's germline CDR1 is SQVTM and CDR2 ANQGSEA. CDR3 size: 13 residues. The V gene lost 7 bases and the J gene lost 2 bases, with 14 bases spanning the gap. DNA for the CDR3: TGCAGCGGCACAGACAGCTTACAAGAGACCCAGTACTTC. Amino acids: CSGTDSLQETQYF.

The genes are TRBV5-4 and TRBJ2-7; a possible D gene is TRBD2 (6 bases). The CDR3 covers 15 residues. The V end was cut by 4 bases, the J end by 3 bases, with 17 bases between. Germline values: CDR1 SGHNT, CDR2 YYREEE (reference sequence). The CDR3 DNA reads TGTGCCAGCAGCAGCAGGGTGCGGGGAGGCTACGAGCAGTACTTC. It yields the protein CASSSRVRGGYEQYF. The complete variable domain, with remaining parts taken from reference TRBV5-4 and TRBJ2-7, reads ETGVTQSPTHLIKTRGQQVTLRCSSQSGHNTVSWYQQALGQGPQFIFQYYREEENGRGNFPPRFSGLQFPNYSSELNVNALELDDSALYLCASSSRVRGGYEQYFGPGTRLTVT.

This clone was recorded a few times. This sequence joins TRBV7-3 and TRBJ2-2, with a weak D call TRBD2 (6 bases). Trimming took off 5 bases at V and 5 bases at J, with 12 bases between the two ends. Looked up from germline, CDR1 is SGHTA and CDR2 is FQGTGA. The CDR3 totals 14 residues. The CDR3 DNA reads TGTGCCAGCAGCCCTGGTGGGGGGACCGGGGAGCTGTTTTTT. It translates to CASSPGGGTGELFF.

The rearrangement joins TRBV28 to TRBJ1-2; D might be TRBD1 (5 bases). The germline CDR1 and CDR2 sequences are MDHEN and SYDVKM. V lost 6 bases to trimming and J lost 3 bases, with 11 bases between them. This CDR3 spans 13 amino acids. The CDR3 region is CASRLTGDYGYTF. The CDR3 nucleotides are TGTGCCAGCAGATTAACAGGCGACTATGGCTACACCTTC.

CDR3 in DNA: TGTGCCAGCAGCTGGGGGACAGGGTGGCCCGGGGAGCTGTTTTTT. This codes for CASSWGTGWPGELFF. The rearrangement uses TRBV7-2 and TRBJ2-2; 9 nucleotides align to TRBD1. V was clipped by 4 bases and J by 6 bases; unmatched bases: 6. The CDR3 covers 15 residues. CDR1 is SGHTA, CDR2 FQGNSA, per germline.

The rearrangement uses TRBV6-1 and TRBJ2-1; 7 nucleotides agree with TRBD1. V shed 3 bases and J 14 bases; nucleotides not matched to a gene: 4. This CDR3 contains 11 residues. Germline CDR1 reads MNHNS; CDR2 reads SASEGT. CDR3: CASSDRDSEFF. The DNA of the CDR3 is TGTGCCAGCAGTGACCGGGACAGCGAGTTCTTC.

CDR3 region: CASSPVFSYEQYF. As DNA, the CDR3 is TGTGCCAGCAGCCCGGTATTTTCCTACGAGCAGTACTTC. The rearrangement joins TRBV7-2 to TRBJ2-7; D not certain. V was pared by 5 bases and J by 1 base, with 9 bases between. The CDR3 spans 13 residues. The V gene's germline CDR1 is SGHTA and CDR2 FQGNSA.

CDR3 sequence: CASSPQDNANTGELFF. Here the CDR3 DNA reads TGTGCCAGCTCACCACAGGACAACGCGAACACCGGGGAGCTGTTTTTT. V and J are TRBV18 and TRBJ2-2; perhaps TRBD1 as D (5 bases). This CDR3 has 16 residues. Looked up from germline, CDR1 is KGHSH and CDR2 is LQKENI. Between the trimmed V and J ends, which lost 1 base and 0 bases, there was a span of 9 bases.

The CDR3 here is CASSYEGGAGQFF. The CDR3 DNA follows: TGTGCCAGCAGTTACGAAGGGGGCGCTGGACAGTTCTTC. The genes are TRBV6-5 and TRBJ2-1; 7 bases match TRBD1. This CDR3 is built from 13 residues. Losses at the gene ends were 2 bases for V and 13 bases for J; bases not matched to a gene: 8. CDR1 MNHEY and CDR2 SVGAGI come from the germline V gene.

The chain joins TRBV30 to TRBJ2-7, with D perhaps TRBD1 (6 bases). There are 15 residues in the CDR3. Germline CDR1 reads GTSNPN; CDR2 reads SVGIG (reference sequence). Trimming cost V 0 bases and J 3 bases, with 15 bases left between them. The DNA of the CDR3 is TGTGCCTGGAGTGTACAGGGTTTGTCGGGCTACGAGCAGTACTTC. It specifies CAWSVQGLSGYEQYF.

The chain carries TRBV6-2 or TRBV6-3 and TRBJ2-7; TRBD2 might be the D (6 bases). The germline CDR1 and CDR2 sequences are MNHEY and SVGEGT. V dropped 4 bases and J dropped 6 bases, with 19 bases sitting between them. This CDR3 comprises 15 residues. The CDR3 sequence is CASSFGLEGRLEQYF. CDR3 coding DNA: TGTGCCAGCAGTTTCGGGTTGGAGGGGCGTCTCGAGCAGTACTTC.